These 26 T cell receptor beta chains share one sample of origin, sequenced in a study of Tregs in tolerant kidney transplant recipients. Using immunoSEQ multiplex PCR, the repertoire was profiled, and TCRdb retains in-frame clones only, with some absent. In total, the table holds about 10,000 clones. Recipients received nonmyeloablative bone marrow transplants from related graft donors, with transient mixed chimerism. Source: CD8+ T cells from blood (PBMCs), taken 24 months after the transplant. The source of these receptors is a human patient who received a combined kidney and bone marrow transplant. A share of the T cells may be of graft donor origin.

Remarks on this clone: From the germline J gene comes the end of the CDR3, since the read stops 3 residues before it. The rearrangement uses TRBV7-8 and TRBJ2-3; D is unresolved. The CDR3 is 14 residues long. The V gene's germline CDR1 is SGHVS and CDR2 FQNEAQ. Trimming removed 3 bases at V and 5 bases at J, with 12 bases between. CDR3 loop: CASSLMSRRDTQYF. CDR3 DNA (partial): TGTGCCAGCAGCTTGATGAGCAGGAGAGATACG. Full variable domain (outside the CDR3, taken from reference TRBV7-8 and TRBJ2-3): GAGVSQSPRYKVAKRGQDVALRCDPISGHVSLFWYQQALGQGPEFLTYFQNEAQLDKSGLPSDRFFAERPEGSVSTLKIQRTQQEDSAVYLCASSLMSRRDTQYFGPGTRLTVL.

In the case of this clone: The read is 3 residues too short to cover the CDR3 end, so that end is filled in from the germline J gene. The rearrangement links TRBV7-3 to TRBJ2-2; 7 nucleotides match TRBD2. The CDR3 contains 16 residues. Trimming took 2 bases from V and 0 from J; bases not matched to a gene: 3. Germline V gene sequence: CDR1 SGHTA, CDR2 FQGTGA. The covered CDR3 bases are TGTGCCAGCAGCTTACAAGCGGGATCGAACACCGGGGAG. This encodes CASSLQAGSNTGE. The complete CDR3 sequence is CASSLQAGSNTGELFF.

Turning to this clone: The read comes to an end 3 residues before the CDR3 does, leaving the germline J gene to fill in the end. The rearrangement links TRBV13 to TRBJ2-7; 10 bases align to TRBD1. CDR1 is PRHDT, CDR2 FYEKMQ, per germline (reference sequence). V lost 5 bases to trimming and J lost 1 base; unmatched junction nucleotides: 14. This CDR3 contains 18 residues. CDR3 bases read: TGTGCCAGCAGCGAACTGATGACCCGGGACAGGGGTTCCTACGAG. Amino acids: CASSELMTRDRGSYE. The whole CDR3 sequence reads CASSELMTRDRGSYEQYF.

On this clone: The read ends 3 residues early relative to the CDR3; the germline J gene fills the gap. The chain recombines TRBV11-2 with TRBJ1-2; tentative D call: TRBD1 (6 bases). CDR1 SGHAT and CDR2 FQNNGV come from the germline V gene. This CDR3 region has 13 residues. The CDR3 spells CASSPNTGYGYTF. CDR3 DNA, as far as it was read: TGTGCCAGCAGCCCCAATACAGGGTACGGC.

About this clone: The read is 3 residues too short to cover the CDR3 end, so that end is filled in from the germline J gene. The J gene is TRBJ1-3, the V gene TRBV2, with 10 bases lining up with TRBD1. Losses at the gene ends were 5 bases for V and 3 bases for J; bases not matched to a gene: 10. CDR1 SNHLY and CDR2 FYNNEI come from the germline V gene. The CDR3 runs to 17 residues. The covered CDR3 bases are TGTGCCAGCAGTACCGGGACAGGGGTCTTGTTTGGAAACACC. Translated, it gives CASSTGTGVLFGNT. In full, the CDR3 is CASSTGTGVLFGNTIYF. The full variable domain, its missing parts supplied by reference TRBV2 and TRBJ1-3, is EPEVTQTPSHQVTQMGQEVILRCVPISNHLYFYWYRQILGQKVEFLVSFYNNEISEKSEIFDDQFSVERPDGSNFTLKIRSTKLEDSAMYFCASSTGTGVLFGNTIYFGEGSWLTVV.

On this clone: Read coverage stops 3 residues before the CDR3 terminus; the germline J gene supplies the remainder. The chain has TRBV5-1 and TRBJ2-5; D ambiguous. Between the trimmed V and J ends, which lost 3 bases and 2 bases, there was a span of 8 bases. This CDR3 is 13 amino acids long. The germline CDR1 and CDR2 sequences are SGHRS and YFSETQ. The CDR3 loop reads CASSYGLQETQYF. Partial CDR3 DNA: TGCGCCAGCAGCTACGGGTTACAAGAGACC.

As to this clone: The CDR3 extends 3 residues past the end of the read, so its final part is completed from the germline J gene. The V and J genes are TRBV5-1 and TRBJ2-3; 7 bases match TRBD2. CDR1 SGHRS and CDR2 YFSETQ come from the germline V gene. The J segment lost 4 bases and the V segment lost 3 bases, leaving 5 bases of the junction unmatched. CDR3 length: 14 amino acids. The CDR3 sequence: CASSWIRGADTQYF. The covered CDR3 bases are TGCGCCAGCAGCTGGATTCGGGGGGCAGATACG.

With regard to this clone: With the read ending 3 residues before the CDR3 end, the germline J gene is used to fill in that end. The identical CDR3 is also encoded by other nucleotide sequences in the sample. The chain combines TRBV5-1 with TRBJ1-4, with 9 bases aligning to TRBD1. The trim removed 4 bases at V and 5 bases at J, leaving 3 bases unmatched. The CDR3 runs 14 residues. The germline gives CDR1 SGHRS, CDR2 YFSETQ. The CDR3 bases that were read are TGCGCCAGCAGCCTAGGACAGGGGAATGAAAAA. Translated, it gives CASSLGQGNEK. The full CDR3 is CASSLGQGNEKLFF.

On this clone: The CDR3 end falls 3 residues outside the read, so it is completed with the germline J gene. The chain is built from TRBV9 and TRBJ2-2; D call uncertain. Germline values: CDR1 SGDLS, CDR2 YYNGEE. The CDR3 is 14 residues long. V gave up 5 bases and J gave up 1 base, with 9 bases separating them. The sequenced part of the CDR3 DNA is TGTGCCAGCAGTTTTAGCTGGAACACCGGGGAG. Protein: CASSFSWNTGE. The full-length CDR3 reads as CASSFSWNTGELFF.

With regard to this clone: The read terminates 3 residues ahead of where the CDR3 ends, so the germline J gene completes it. V is TRBV19 and J is TRBJ2-2, with unresolved D. The CDR3 runs to 13 residues. V was cut by 1 base and J by 7 bases, with 7 bases left in between. Germline-derived CDR1 and CDR2 are LNHDA and SQIVND (reference sequence). Here the CDR3 reads CASSIVPVGELFF. The covered CDR3 bases are TGTGCCAGTAGTATAGTCCCAGTCGGGGAG.

Concerning this clone itself: The DNA ends 3 residues before the CDR3 does, and the rest of the CDR3 is filled in from the germline J gene. The chain links TRBV10-3 to TRBJ2-4, with TRBD2 matching over 12 bases. CDR1 is ENHRY, CDR2 SYGVKD, per germline. V lost 3 bases to trimming and J lost 6 bases; unmatched junction nucleotides: 6. This CDR3 spans 16 amino acids. Here the CDR3 reads CAISDPSGRAPNIQYF. CDR3 bases read: TGTGCCATCAGTGACCCTAGCGGGAGGGCCCCAAACATT.

Comment on this clone: The read is 3 residues too short to cover the CDR3 end, so that end is filled in from the germline J gene. J is TRBJ2-7 and V is TRBV18, with TRBD2 as a possible D gene (5 bases). This CDR3 has 13 amino acids. CDR1 is KGHSH and CDR2 is LQKENI in the germline V gene. V was clipped by 3 bases and J by 5 bases, with 11 bases between them. The DNA read from the CDR3 is TGTGCCAGCTCACCCCCCCTGAGGGACGAG. This translates into CASSPPLRDE. The full CDR3 is CASSPPLRDEQYF.

On this clone: The read gets to within 3 residues of the CDR3 end, and the germline J gene fills in the rest. V is TRBV6-2 or TRBV6-3 and J is TRBJ2-7; TRBD2 matches at 7 bases. The V gene's germline CDR1 is MNHEY and CDR2 SVGEGT. The CDR3 sequence is 13 residues long. Trimming took 6 bases from V and 2 from J; bases not matched to a gene: 4. CDR3 loop: CASSPTSTYEQYF. The covered CDR3 bases are TGTGCCAGCAGCCCGACTAGCACCTACGAG.

Remarks on this clone: The read ends 3 residues early relative to the CDR3; the germline J gene fills the gap. The rearrangement uses TRBV19 and TRBJ2-3; D possibly corresponds to TRBD2 (7 bases). Germline values: CDR1 LNHDA, CDR2 SQIVND (reference sequence). Between the trimmed V and J ends, which lost 4 bases and 4 bases, there was a span of 9 bases. This CDR3 spans 13 amino acids. The CDR3 bases that were read are TGTGCCAGTAGTACGGGGGGCGCAGATACG. It codes for CASSTGGADT. The CDR3 in full is CASSTGGADTQYF.

The part of the CDR3 DNA that was read is TGTGCCAGCAGTTACTCGAGAGGGGACTACAATGAG. This encodes CASSYSRGDYNE. The whole CDR3 sequence reads CASSYSRGDYNEQFF. J is TRBJ2-1 and V is TRBV6-2 or TRBV6-3; the D gene could be TRBD1 or TRBD2 (5 bases each). Read sequence stops 3 residues before the CDR3 end, and the germline J gene provides the missing end. The CDR3 runs to 15 residues. CDR1 and CDR2 (germline): MNHEY, SVGEGT. Between the trimmed V and J ends, which lost 0 bases and 3 bases, there was a span of 9 bases.

A note on this clone: Read sequence stops 3 residues before the CDR3 end, and the germline J gene provides the missing end. The V gene is TRBV20-1, the J gene TRBJ2-7, with D perhaps TRBD2 (6 bases). The CDR3 consists of 15 residues. Per the germline V gene, CDR1 is DFQATT and CDR2 is SNEGSKA (reference sequence). Trimming stripped 2 bases from V and 0 bases from J, with 14 bases between. The sequenced CDR3 bases are TGCAGTGCTAGACTTTTTGGGGGACTCTCCTACGAG. Its translation is CSARLFGGLSYE. In full, the CDR3 is CSARLFGGLSYEQYF.

As regards this clone: The CDR3 end falls 3 residues outside the read, so it is completed with the germline J gene. This sequence joins TRBV10-3 and TRBJ2-2; 13 positions agree with TRBD2. This CDR3 has 17 amino acids. The V gene's germline CDR1 is ENHRY and CDR2 SYGVKD. J lost 4 bases, V lost 1 base, and 3 bases had no gene match. Here the CDR3 reads CAISEWTSGSFTGELFF. The sequenced part of the CDR3 DNA is TGTGCCATCAGTGAGTGGACTAGCGGGAGTTTCACCGGGGAG.

To note about this clone: The read falls 3 residues short of the CDR3 end, and the missing part is taken from the germline J gene. The chain couples TRBV20-1 to TRBJ2-7; D perhaps matches TRBD2 (6 bases). Germline V gene lookup returns CDR1 DFQATT and CDR2 SNEGSKA (reference sequence). V was cut by 1 base and J by 1 base, with 14 bases left in between. The CDR3 loop spans 15 amino acids. The CDR3 spells CSARGGWGESYEQYF. CDR3 DNA, as far as it was read: TGCAGTGCTAGAGGGGGTTGGGGGGAGTCCTACGAG.

Regarding this clone: The read halts 3 residues ahead of the CDR3 end, with the missing end drawn from the germline J gene. The gene calls are TRBV6-2 or TRBV6-3 and TRBJ2-7; the match to TRBD1 covers 7 bases. Germline CDR1 MNHEY, CDR2 SVGEGT. V gave up 6 bases and J gave up 5 bases; unmatched junction bases: 13. The CDR3 totals 15 residues. The sequenced part of the CDR3 DNA is TGTGCCAGCAGGGGGTGGACAGGAGGCCGGAACGAG. Its translation is CASRGWTGGRNE. The CDR3 in full is CASRGWTGGRNEQYF.

As to this clone: Coverage ceases 3 residues before the CDR3 finishes, and the germline J gene fills in the end. This rearrangement joins TRBV30 to TRBJ1-1; D is uncertain. CDR3 length equals 11 residues. The V and J ends lost 0 bases and 3 bases respectively, with 2 bases between them. Germline-derived CDR1 and CDR2 are GTSNPN and SVGIG (reference sequence). CDR3 DNA, as far as it was read: TGTGCCTGGAGTGTCTACACTGAA. Protein sequence: CAWSVYTE. The whole CDR3 protein is CAWSVYTEAFF.

On this clone: The read stops 3 residues short of the end of the CDR3; the missing end is completed from the germline J gene. This sequence joins TRBV5-1 and TRBJ1-1, with D unclear. The CDR3 length is 15 residues. The germline V gene has CDR1 SGHRS and CDR2 YFSETQ. Trimming left V 1 base short and J 2 bases short, with 12 bases between. Partial CDR3 DNA: TGCGCCAGCAGCTTGTTTTCGCAGAGAAACACTGAA. This sequence encodes CASSLFSQRNTE. The whole CDR3 protein reads CASSLFSQRNTEAFF. The full variable domain, rest sourced from reference TRBV5-1 and TRBJ1-1, is KAGVTQTPRYLIKTRGQQVTLSCSPISGHRSVSWYQQTPGQGLQFLFEYFSETQRNKGNFPGRFSGRQFSNSRSEMNVSTLELGDSALYLCASSLFSQRNTEAFFGQGTRLTVV.

Points on this clone: The read terminates 3 residues ahead of where the CDR3 ends, so the germline J gene completes it. This chain uses TRBV20-1 with TRBJ1-4; 7 bases line up with TRBD1. V shed 0 bases and J 4 bases; nucleotides not matched to a gene: 11. CDR1 is DFQATT, CDR2 SNEGSKA, per germline (reference sequence). CDR3 length equals 17 residues. The part of the CDR3 DNA that was read is TGCAGTGCTAGAGATGGAATACAGGGGAGAATTAATGAAAAA. Encoded protein: CSARDGIQGRINEK. The whole CDR3 is CSARDGIQGRINEKLFF.

With respect to this clone: The read terminates 3 residues ahead of where the CDR3 ends, so the germline J gene completes it. The chain combines TRBV19 with TRBJ1-5, with TRBD1 matching over 9 bases. The trim removed 6 bases at V and 2 bases at J, leaving 5 bases unmatched. CDR1 is LNHDA and CDR2 is SQIVND in the germline V gene (reference sequence). The CDR3 contains 15 residues. The sequenced CDR3 bases are TGTGCCAGTAGCCAGGGACAGGGTGGCAATCAGCCC. It yields the protein CASSQGQGGNQP. The full CDR3 protein is CASSQGQGGNQPQHF. The whole variable domain, remainder taken from reference TRBV19 and TRBJ1-5, is DGGITQSPKYLFRKEGQNVTLSCEQNLNHDAMYWYRQDPGQGLRLIYYSQIVNDFQKGDIAEGYSVSREKKESFPLTVTSAQKNPTAFYLCASSQGQGGNQPQHFGDGTRLSIL.

About this clone: The sequenced fragment ends 3 residues before the CDR3 boundary, so the rest is inferred from the germline J gene. J is TRBJ2-2 and V is TRBV19, with 10 bases fitting TRBD1. After removal of 3 bases from V and 7 bases from J, the junction contained 8 bases not matched to a gene. The CDR3 covers 16 residues. Germline CDR1 and CDR2: LNHDA and SQIVND (reference sequence). The DNA read from the CDR3 is TGTGCCAGTAGTATTGGGGGGACAGGGGAATACGGGGAG. This codes for CASSIGGTGEYGE. The complete CDR3 protein is CASSIGGTGEYGELFF.

Comment on this clone: The observed sequence ends 3 residues before the CDR3 terminus, with the missing tail filled in from the germline J gene. The chain is built from TRBV2 and TRBJ2-1; TRBD2 matches 11 bases. The CDR3 extends over 17 amino acids. V dropped 1 base and J dropped 3; count of bases not matched to a gene: 5. Germline CDR1 SNHLY, CDR2 FYNNEI. CDR3 DNA (partial): TGTGCCAGCAGTGAAGGTACCGGGACTAGCGGCTACAATGAG. It yields the protein CASSEGTGTSGYNE. In full, the CDR3 is CASSEGTGTSGYNEQFF.

Partial CDR3 DNA: TGCGCCAGCAGCTTCCCGAGAGCAGGGGTCAACACTGAA. This sequence encodes CASSFPRAGVNTE. The CDR3, in full, reads CASSFPRAGVNTEAFF. The chain recombines TRBV5-1 with TRBJ1-1; possible D gene TRBD1, 6 bases. The CDR3 is cut off 3 residues early in the read; its end comes from the germline J gene. Germline CDR1 is SGHRS and CDR2 is YFSETQ. The CDR3 is 16 amino acids. The V end lost 2 bases, the J end lost 2 bases, and 16 bases lay between the germline ends.